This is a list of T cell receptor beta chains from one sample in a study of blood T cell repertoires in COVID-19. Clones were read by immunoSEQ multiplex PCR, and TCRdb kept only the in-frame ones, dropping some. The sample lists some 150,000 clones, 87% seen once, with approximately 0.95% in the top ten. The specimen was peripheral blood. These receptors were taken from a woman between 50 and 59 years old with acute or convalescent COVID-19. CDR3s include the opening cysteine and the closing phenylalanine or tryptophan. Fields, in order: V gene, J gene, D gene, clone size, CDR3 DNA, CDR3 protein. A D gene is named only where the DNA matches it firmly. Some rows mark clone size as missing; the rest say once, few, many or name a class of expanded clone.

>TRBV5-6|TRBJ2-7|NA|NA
TGTGCCAGCAGCTTACCGGGGGGCCCCTCCTACGAGCAGTACTTC
CASSLPGGPSYEQYF
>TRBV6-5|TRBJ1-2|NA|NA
TGTGCCAGCAGTTCTCCCCCTGACAGGTCGGGGACCTTC
CASSSPPDRSGTF
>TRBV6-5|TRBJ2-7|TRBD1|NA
TGTGCCAGCGGACAGGGGGCCGCCTACGAGCAGTACTTC
CASGQGAAYEQYF
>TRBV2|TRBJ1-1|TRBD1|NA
TGTGCCAGCATGGAAGGACAGGGGGAATACACTGAAGCTTTCTTT
CASMEGQGEYTEAFF
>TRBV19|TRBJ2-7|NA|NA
TGTGCCAGTAGTATGGACCGGGACTGGAGCTACGAGCAGTACTTC
CASSMDRDWSYEQYF
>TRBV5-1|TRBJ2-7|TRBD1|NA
TGCGCCAGCAGCTTGATGGCAGGGGGCTCCCCCTACGAGCAGTACTTC
CASSLMAGGSPYEQYF
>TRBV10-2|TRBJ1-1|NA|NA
TGCGCCAGCAGTGAGTGGCGGCTCCGGTCGAACACTGAAGCTTTCTTT
CASSEWRLRSNTEAFF
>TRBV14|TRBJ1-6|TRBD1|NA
TGTGCCAGCAGCCACATGAGTCAGGGGGCTTCTGGTTCACCCCTCCACTTT
CASSHMSQGASGSPLHF
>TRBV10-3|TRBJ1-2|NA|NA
TGTGCCATCAGTGAGGGGGACACAGCAGGCTACACCTTC
CAISEGDTAGYTF
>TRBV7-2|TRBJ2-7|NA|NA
TGTGCCAGCAGCTCTGACATCTCAAAGCAGTACTTC
CASSSDISKQYF
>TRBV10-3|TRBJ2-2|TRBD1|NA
TGTGCCATCAGGGCGGGACAGGCCCCCCGGGAGCTGTTTTTT
CAIRAGQAPRELFF
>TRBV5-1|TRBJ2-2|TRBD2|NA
TGCGCCAGCAGCTTGGATTTGCGGGGGACCGGGGAGCTGTTTTTT
CASSLDLRGTGELFF
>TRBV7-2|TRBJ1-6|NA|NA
TGTGCCAGCAGCTTAACCAGTTCATATAATTCACCCCTCCACTTT
CASSLTSSYNSPLHF
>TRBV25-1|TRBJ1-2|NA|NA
TGTGCCAGCAGTGGGCAGGGGATCTATGGCTACACCTTC
CASSGQGIYGYTF
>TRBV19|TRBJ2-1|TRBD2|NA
TGTGCCAGTAGACGGTCGGCGGGAGGGACGGATGAGCAGTTCTTC
CASRRSAGGTDEQFF
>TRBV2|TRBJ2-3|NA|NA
TGTGCCAGCAGTCCCCTCTTCACAGATACGCAGTATTTT
CASSPLFTDTQYF
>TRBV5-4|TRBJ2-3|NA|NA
TGTGCCAGCAGCGGCGGAACTAGCCCTAGCACAGATACGCAGTATTTT
CASSGGTSPSTDTQYF
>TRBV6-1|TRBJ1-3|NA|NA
TGTGCCAGCAGTGACAGGGGTGTTGGAAACACCATATATTTT
CASSDRGVGNTIYF
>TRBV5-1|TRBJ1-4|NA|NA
TGCGCCAGCAGCACTACAGGGCCTGTTGCTAATGAAAAACTGTTTTTT
CASSTTGPVANEKLFF
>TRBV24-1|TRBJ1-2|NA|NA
TGTGCCACCAGTGATTTAACGGCTAACTATGGCTACACCTTC
CATSDLTANYGYTF
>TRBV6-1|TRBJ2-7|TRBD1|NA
TGTGCCAGCAGTGAGGGACCGACAGGGGAATTCTACGAGCAGTACTTC
CASSEGPTGEFYEQYF
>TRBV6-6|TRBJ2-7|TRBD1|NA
TGTGCCAGCAGCGACAGGGGGTACGAGCAGTACTTC
CASSDRGYEQYF
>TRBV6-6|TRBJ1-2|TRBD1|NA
TGTGCCAGCATTCGATTAGCGCCGGGACAGGGGGATGGCTACACCTTC
CASIRLAPGQGDGYTF
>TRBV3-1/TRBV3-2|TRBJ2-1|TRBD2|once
TGTGCCAGCAGCCAAGAAATCCTAGCGGGAGGGAATGAGCAGTTCTTC
CASSQEILAGGNEQFF
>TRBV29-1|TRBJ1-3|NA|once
TGCAGCGTTGATGCAGGAGGAAACACCATATATTTT
CSVDAGGNTIYF
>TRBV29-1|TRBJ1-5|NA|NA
TGCAGCTTTCGACAGGAGGCTAATCAGCCCCAGCATTTT
CSFRQEANQPQHF
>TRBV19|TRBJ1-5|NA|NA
TGTGCCAGTAGCGCAGGGTGGGGATGGAATCAGCCCCAGCATTTT
CASSAGWGWNQPQHF
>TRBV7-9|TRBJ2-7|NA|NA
TGTGCCAGCAGCTCCCGGGACAACCCCTACGAGCAGTACTTC
CASSSRDNPYEQYF
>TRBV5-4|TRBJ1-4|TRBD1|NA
TGTGCCAGCAGCGGACAGGGGGCCTCTAATGAAAAACTGTTTTTT
CASSGQGASNEKLFF
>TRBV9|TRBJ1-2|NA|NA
TGTGCCAGCAGCTCCGTATCGGGGTACTATGGCTACACCTTC
CASSSVSGYYGYTF
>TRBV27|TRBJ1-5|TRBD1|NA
TGTGCCAGCAGTCCCCCGGGACAGGGGCCGGATGATCAGCCCCAGCATTTT
CASSPPGQGPDDQPQHF
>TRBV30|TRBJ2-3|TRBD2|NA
TGTGCCTGGAGGGTTCCGACTAGCGGGTCTTCAGATACGCAGTATTTT
CAWRVPTSGSSDTQYF
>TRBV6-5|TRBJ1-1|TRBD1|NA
TGTGCCAGCAGACAGGGGGCTGGCACTGAAGCTTTCTTT
CASRQGAGTEAFF
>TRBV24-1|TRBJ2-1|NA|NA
TGTGCCACCAGAGGGACAAGAGGCCCCAATGAGCAGTTCTTC
CATRGTRGPNEQFF
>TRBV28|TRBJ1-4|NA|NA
TGTGCCAGCAGCTCCCCGGGGGAGGATGAAAAACTGTTTTTT
CASSSPGEDEKLFF
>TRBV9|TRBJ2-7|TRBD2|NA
TGTGCCAGCAGCGCAGGGACTAGCATGTACGAGCAGTACTTC
CASSAGTSMYEQYF
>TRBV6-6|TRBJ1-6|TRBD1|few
TGTGCCAGCAGTTACTCGGGACAGGGAAGTTCACCCCTCCACTTT
CASSYSGQGSSPLHF
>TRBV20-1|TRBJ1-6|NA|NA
TGCAGTGCTAGTCCGGGATCATTGGCCCTCCACTTT
CSASPGSLALHF
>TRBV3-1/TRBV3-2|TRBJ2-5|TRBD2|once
TGTGCCAGCAGCCAAGATATAGCGGGAGGGCCCTGGGAGACCCAGTACTTC
CASSQDIAGGPWETQYF
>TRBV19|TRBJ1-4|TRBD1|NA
TGTGCCAGTAGTACCCAACAGGGGCTTAATGAAAAACTGTTTTTT
CASSTQQGLNEKLFF
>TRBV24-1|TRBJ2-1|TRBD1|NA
TGTGCCACCAGTGAGGGACAGGGGTTCAATGAGCAGTTCTTC
CATSEGQGFNEQFF
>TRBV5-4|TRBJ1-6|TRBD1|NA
TGTGCCAGCAGCCCCGGGACAGGGGACACACCCCTCCACTTT
CASSPGTGDTPLHF
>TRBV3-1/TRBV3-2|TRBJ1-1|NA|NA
TGTGCCAGCAGCCAAGAACGACAGATCTACACTGAAGCTTTCTTT
CASSQERQIYTEAFF
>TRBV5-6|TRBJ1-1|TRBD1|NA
TGTGCCAGCAGCTTATTGGACAGGGGGAGGACTGAAGCTTTCTTT
CASSLLDRGRTEAFF
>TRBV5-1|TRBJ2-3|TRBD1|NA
TGCGCCAGCAGCTTAGCGGGACAGGGACGAGATACGCAGTATTTT
CASSLAGQGRDTQYF
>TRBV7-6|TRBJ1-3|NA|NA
TGTGCCAGCAGCTTAGCGAGGGTACAGGGCCCTGGAAACACCATATATTTT
CASSLARVQGPGNTIYF
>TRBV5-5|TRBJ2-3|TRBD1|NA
TGTGCCAGCAGCCCCGGGGACAGGGGTTGGGCAGATACGCAGTATTTT
CASSPGDRGWADTQYF